One sample yielded the 8 T cell receptor beta chains listed below, sequenced in a study of metastatic and nonmetastatic thyroid tumors. Using MiXCR, TCRdb reanalyzed the PCR reads. The sample includes 50,000 or so clones, roughly a sixth of them seen just once. Patients were all untreated before their thyroid surgery. Sequencing was performed on blood. The receptor source for this set is a female donor with papillary thyroid cancer or a benign thyroid nodule (not recorded which). Some clones in this sample may be carry-over from other donors' samples.

This clone was seen more than once but under ten times. The junction departs from germline at one end; a sequencing error may be responsible. This same CDR3 is encoded by further DNA sequences in the sample. The CDR3 nucleotides read TGTGCTAGCAGTTTATCAGGTCAGCCCCAGCATTTT. This translates into CASSLSGQPQHF. The chain joins TRBV28 to TRBJ1-5; D is uncertain. Germline CDR1 reads MDHEN; CDR2 reads SYDVKM. The CDR3 is 12 residues long.

In its sample, this clone was seen many times. The chain recombines TRBV20-1 with TRBJ1-1; D is undetermined. The germline gives CDR1 DFQATT, CDR2 SNEGSKA (reference sequence). V lost 5 bases and J lost 5, with 12 bases in between. This CDR3 is 12 amino acids long. CDR3 protein: CSAGFSLTEAFF. DNA of the CDR3: TGCAGTGCTGGGTTCAGTCTTACTGAAGCTTTCTTT.

The table lists this clone with many counts. The V and J genes are TRBV29-1 and TRBJ1-1, with D perhaps matching TRBD1 (5 bases). The CDR3 is 11 amino acids. Trimming removed 6 bases from V and 6 bases from J, with 11 bases in between. Germline V gene data show CDR1 as SQVTM and CDR2 as ANQGSEA. The CDR3 reads CSVRGGAEAFF. CDR3 in DNA: TGCAGCGTCCGGGGGGGAGCTGAAGCTTTCTTT.

The sample holds many counts of this clone. This chain joins TRBV20-1 and TRBJ2-4; TRBD1 is a possible D gene (6 bases). The CDR3 spans 13 residues. V lost 7 bases and J lost 0, with 10 bases in between. Germline assignment: CDR1 DFQATT and CDR2 SNEGSKA (reference sequence). CDR3 protein: CSEGDLAKNIQYF. For the CDR3, the DNA is TGCAGTGAGGGGGACCTAGCCAAAAACATTCAGTACTTC.

This clone appeared many times. The J gene is TRBJ1-2, the V gene TRBV7-9; D remains ambiguous. This CDR3 has 13 residues. Germline V lookup: CDR1 SEHNR, CDR2 FQNEAQ (reference sequence). V lost 2 bases and J 4 bases, leaving 8 bases between the germline ends. CDR3 nucleotides: TGTGCCAGCAGCTTATATCAGTCCTATGGCTACACCTTC. Protein: CASSLYQSYGYTF.

This clone was counted at least ten times. The chain recombines TRBV5-1 with TRBJ2-5; TRBD2 agrees at 7 bases. The germline gives CDR1 SGHRS, CDR2 YFSETQ. V dropped 0 bases and J dropped 3; count of bases not matched to a gene: 5. There are 15 residues in the CDR3. The CDR3 sequence is CASSLVAGQEETQYF. CDR3 sequence (DNA): TGCGCCAGCAGCTTGGTAGCGGGCCAGGAAGAGACCCAGTACTTC.

The sample holds many counts of this clone. The rearrangement links TRBV6-6 to TRBJ1-5; D is uncertain. Germline CDR1 reads MNHNY; CDR2 reads SVGAGI (reference sequence). CDR3 length equals 16 residues. Trimming cost V 3 bases and J 4 bases, with 16 bases left between them. CDR3 DNA: TGTGCCAGCAGTTATTATCGAAATCATGGGAATCAGCCCCAGCATTTT. This gives the protein CASSYYRNHGNQPQHF.

This clone was observed a handful of times. The chain uses TRBV6-1 and TRBJ1-5; D is uncertain. CDR3 length: 14 amino acids. Deletions cut 1 base from V and 2 bases from J, with 6 bases between. CDR1 is MNHNS and CDR2 is SASEGT in the germline V gene. The CDR3 nucleotides are TGTGCCAGCAGTGAAGGGGCAGGCAATCAGCCCCAGCATTTT. Protein product: CASSEGAGNQPQHF.